A single sample is the source of the 12 T cell receptor beta chains below, sequenced in a study of T-cell memory formation after mild COVID-19 (dated by TCRdb to about 2021). Library method: 5' RACE. TCRdb records Illumina NovaSeq 6000 as the sequencer. The raw public data were reprocessed by TCRdb itself: fastp quality trimming at Q25, MiXCR clonotype calling, in-frame beta chains only. For every CDR3 protein sequence, its rows merge into one entry that carries the most common genes and DNA. Counted in this sample were approximately 170,000 distinct CDR3 sequences; about an eighth of them appeared once. The biggest ten clones account for approximately 3.3% of the sample. Material: PBMCs or a T cell subset sorted from them (not recorded which). Every receptor here comes from a man aged 18-30 years who had mild COVID-19 (a few samples of this study predate the infection). The sample titles of this study are shuffled in the database, so cell type and time point are left out; the donor was told from shared clones.

The chain recombines TRBV5-1 with TRBJ2-1, with TRBD2 identical over 8 bases. Germline V gene data show CDR1 as SGHRS and CDR2 as YFSETQ. The V segment lost 1 base and the J segment 6 bases; nucleotides outside the gene matches: 6. There are 15 residues in the CDR3. Here the CDR3 reads CASSLSAGGSNEQFF. The CDR3 coding sequence is TGCGCCAGCAGCTTGAGTGCGGGGGGAAGCAATGAGCAGTTCTTC.

This clonotype appeared many times. This sequence joins TRBV12-3 or TRBV12-4 and TRBJ1-1; D remains ambiguous. Trimming took off 7 bases at V and 7 bases at J, with 16 bases between the two ends. The CDR3 spans 13 residues. CDR3 DNA sequence: TGTGCCAGCACCGAGATCGTCGGGAGTGAAGCTTTCTTT. It specifies CASTEIVGSEAFF.

This clonotype has only a few counts. CDR3 region: CASSFQLAGAQETQYF. DNA for the CDR3: TGCGCCAGCAGCTTTCAACTAGCGGGGGCACAAGAGACCCAGTACTTC. The V and J genes are TRBV5-1 and TRBJ2-5; 11 bases map to TRBD2. Germline CDR1 reads SGHRS; CDR2 reads YFSETQ. CDR3 length: 16 amino acids. V trimming: 2 bases; J trimming: 2 bases; junction bases outside the gene matches: 5.

This clonotype was observed a handful of times. The rearrangement links TRBV11-3 to TRBJ2-5; a possible D gene is TRBD1 (5 bases). Germline values: CDR1 SGHNT, CDR2 YENEEA. The length of the CDR3 is 13 residues. V was shortened by 5 bases and J by 5 bases, with 12 bases between the two germline ends. Here the CDR3 reads CASSPQQAETQYF. CDR3 bases: TGTGCCAGCAGCCCGCAACAGGCGGAGACCCAGTACTTC.

The chain employs TRBV20-1 and TRBJ2-7, with 7 bases identical to TRBD2. The CDR3 is 14 residues long. The V gene's germline CDR1 is DFQATT and CDR2 SNEGSKA (reference sequence). The ends lost 5 bases at V and 2 bases at J; junction bases unmatched: 9. CDR3 nucleotide sequence: TGCAGTGCTGGGCCGCGGGGGAAGCCCTACGAGCAGTACTTC. Protein sequence: CSAGPRGKPYEQYF.

Only a few counts were recorded for this clonotype. DNA of the CDR3: TGTGCCAGCAGCCAAGATCTTGGCGGGGGGGTATATGAGCAGTTCTTC. Amino acids: CASSQDLGGGVYEQFF. This chain connects TRBV3-1 to TRBJ2-1, with TRBD2 matching over 9 bases. The junction had 8 bases not matched to a gene; V was cut back by 0 bases and J by 8 bases. The CDR3 totals 16 residues. Germline V gives CDR1 LGHDT, CDR2 YNNKEL (reference sequence).

The CDR3 region is CASSLGVRGAEAFF. CDR3 nucleotides: TGCGCCAGCAGCTTGGGGGTTAGGGGCGCTGAAGCTTTCTTT. The chain combines TRBV5-1 with TRBJ1-1, with D tentatively TRBD1 (5 bases). Germline V gene sequence: CDR1 SGHRS, CDR2 YFSETQ. Trimming shortened V by 0 bases and J by 6 bases, and 12 bases separated the two germline ends. The CDR3 has 14 amino acids.

The sample holds a few counts of this clonotype. The chain is built from TRBV7-2 and TRBJ2-3, with 9 bases matching TRBD2. Per germline, CDR1 SGHTA and CDR2 FQGNSA. This CDR3 is built from 15 residues. V was clipped by 5 bases and J by 5 bases; unmatched bases: 8. The CDR3 DNA reads as TGTGCCAGCAGCCCGGTAGCGGGGGTGGGAGATACGCAGTATTTT. Translated, it gives CASSPVAGVGDTQYF. Together with reference TRBV7-2 and TRBJ2-3, the CDR3 gives the full variable domain: GAGVSQSPSNKVTEKGKDVELRCDPISGHTALYWYRQSLGQGLEFLIYFQGNSAPDKSGLPSDRFSAERTGGSVSTLTIQRTQQEDSAVYLCASSPVAGVGDTQYFGPGTRLTVL.

Only a few counts were recorded for this clonotype. CDR3 residues: CSASLAGASYEQYV. DNA of the CDR3: TGCAGTGCTAGCTTAGCGGGAGCCTCCTACGAGCAGTACGTC. The chain carries TRBV20-1 and TRBJ2-7, with TRBD2 matching 9 bases. After removal of 3 bases from V and 0 bases from J, the junction contained 3 bases not matched to a gene. Germline lookup yields CDR1 DFQATT and CDR2 SNEGSKA (reference sequence). CDR3 size: 14 residues.

V is TRBV20-1 and J is TRBJ1-3, with a tentative D call TRBD1 (6 bases). The CDR3 has 15 amino acids. V was shortened by 0 bases and J by 5 bases, with 14 bases between the two germline ends. CDR1 and CDR2 from the germline V gene are DFQATT and SNEGSKA (reference sequence). For the CDR3, the DNA is TGCAGTGCTAGAGATCTGGCGGGGGCCAGAAACACCATATATTTT. It yields the protein CSARDLAGARNTIYF.

Only a few counts were recorded for this clonotype. The rearrangement links TRBV29-1 to TRBJ2-3; D gene unclear. This CDR3 has 13 residues. Germline V lookup: CDR1 SQVTM, CDR2 ANQGSEA. Trimming removed 4 bases at V and 7 bases at J, with 15 bases between. The DNA of the CDR3 is TGCAGCGTTGGGGAACTGACAATGAATACGCAGTATTTT. Amino acid sequence: CSVGELTMNTQYF.

In this sample, this clonotype turned up a few times. The chain links TRBV4-1 to TRBJ2-3; D unresolved. This CDR3 has 13 amino acids. Looked up from germline, CDR1 is MGHRA and CDR2 is YSYEKL. The ends were cut back, 7 bases at V and 2 bases at J, with 10 bases in the middle. The CDR3 spells CASTPRVTDTQYF. The CDR3 nucleotides read TGCGCCAGCACTCCCCGGGTCACAGATACGCAGTATTTT.